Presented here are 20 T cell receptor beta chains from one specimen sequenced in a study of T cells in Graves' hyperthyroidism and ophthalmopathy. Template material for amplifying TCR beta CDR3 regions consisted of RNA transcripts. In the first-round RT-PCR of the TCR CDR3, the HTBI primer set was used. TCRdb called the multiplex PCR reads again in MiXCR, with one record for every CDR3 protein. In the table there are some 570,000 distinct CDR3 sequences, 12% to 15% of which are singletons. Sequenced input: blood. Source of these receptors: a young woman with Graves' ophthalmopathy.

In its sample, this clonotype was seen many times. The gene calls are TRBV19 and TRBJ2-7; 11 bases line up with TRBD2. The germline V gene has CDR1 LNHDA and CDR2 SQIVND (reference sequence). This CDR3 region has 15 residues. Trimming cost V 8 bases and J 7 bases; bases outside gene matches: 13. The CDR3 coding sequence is TGTGCCAGTCGCCCTACACTAGCGGGAGTAGGAGAGCAGTACTTC. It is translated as CASRPTLAGVGEQYF. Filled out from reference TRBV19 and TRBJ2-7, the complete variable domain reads DGGITQSPKYLFRKEGQNVTLSCEQNLNHDAMYWYRQDPGQGLRLIYYSQIVNDFQKGDIAEGYSVSREKKESFPLTVTSAQKNPTAFYLCASRPTLAGVGEQYFGPGTRLTVT.

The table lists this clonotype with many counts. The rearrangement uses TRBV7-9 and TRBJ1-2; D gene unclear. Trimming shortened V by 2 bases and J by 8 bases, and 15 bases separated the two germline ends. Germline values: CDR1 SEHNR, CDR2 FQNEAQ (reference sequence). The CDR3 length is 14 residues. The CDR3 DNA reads TGTGCCAGCAGCTTACAAGGACCCTTCACGGGCTACACCTTC. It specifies CASSLQGPFTGYTF. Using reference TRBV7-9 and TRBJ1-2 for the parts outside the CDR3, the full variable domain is DTGVSQNPRHKITKRGQNVTFRCDPISEHNRLYWYRQTLGQGPEFLTYFQNEAQLEKSRLLSDRFSAERPKGSFSTLEIQRTEQGDSAMYLCASSLQGPFTGYTFGSGTRLTVV.

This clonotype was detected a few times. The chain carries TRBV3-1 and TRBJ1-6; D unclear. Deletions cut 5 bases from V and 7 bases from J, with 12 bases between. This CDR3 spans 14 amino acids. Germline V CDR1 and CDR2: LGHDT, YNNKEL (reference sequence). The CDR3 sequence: CASSTGGPNSPLHF. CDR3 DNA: TGTGCCAGCAGCACCGGCGGCCCCAATTCACCCCTCCACTTT.

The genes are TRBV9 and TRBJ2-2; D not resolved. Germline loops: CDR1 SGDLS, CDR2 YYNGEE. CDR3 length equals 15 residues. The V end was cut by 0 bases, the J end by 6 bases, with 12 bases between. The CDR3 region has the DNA TGTGCCAGCAGCGTAGACCCTTCGGGCGCCGGGGAGCTGTTTTTT. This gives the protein CASSVDPSGAGELFF.

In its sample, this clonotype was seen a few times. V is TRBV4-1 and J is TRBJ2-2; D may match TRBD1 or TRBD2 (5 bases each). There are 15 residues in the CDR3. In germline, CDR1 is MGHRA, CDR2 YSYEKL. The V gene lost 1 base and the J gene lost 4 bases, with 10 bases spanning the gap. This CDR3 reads CASSQGGPFTGELFF. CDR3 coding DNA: TGCGCCAGCAGCCAAGGGGGACCGTTCACCGGGGAGCTGTTTTTT.

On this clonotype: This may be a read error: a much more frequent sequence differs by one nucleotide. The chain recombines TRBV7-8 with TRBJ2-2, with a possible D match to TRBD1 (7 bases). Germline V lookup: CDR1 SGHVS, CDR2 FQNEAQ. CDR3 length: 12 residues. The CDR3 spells CASNRGTGGLFF. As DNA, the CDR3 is TGTGCCAGCAACAGGGGTACCGGGGGGCTGTTTTTT.

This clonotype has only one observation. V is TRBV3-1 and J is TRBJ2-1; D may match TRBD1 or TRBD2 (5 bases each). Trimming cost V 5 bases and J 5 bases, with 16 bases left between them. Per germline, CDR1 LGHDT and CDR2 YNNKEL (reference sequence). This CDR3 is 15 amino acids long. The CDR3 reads CASSSTGTSNNEQFF. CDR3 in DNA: TGTGCCAGCAGCTCGACCGGGACGAGTAACAATGAGCAGTTCTTC.

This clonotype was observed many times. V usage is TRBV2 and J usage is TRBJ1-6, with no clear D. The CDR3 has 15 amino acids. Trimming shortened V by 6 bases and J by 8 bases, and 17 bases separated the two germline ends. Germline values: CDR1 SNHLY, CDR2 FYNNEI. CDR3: CASRGGGPPDSPLHF. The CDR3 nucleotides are TGTGCCAGCAGGGGAGGCGGTCCTCCGGATTCACCCCTCCACTTT.

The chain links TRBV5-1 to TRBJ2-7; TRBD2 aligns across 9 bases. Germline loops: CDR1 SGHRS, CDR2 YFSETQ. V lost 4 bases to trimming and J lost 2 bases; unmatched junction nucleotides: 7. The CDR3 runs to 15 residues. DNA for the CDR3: TGCGCCAGCAGCACTGAAGCGGGAGGAACCTACGAGCAGTACTTC. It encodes CASSTEAGGTYEQYF.

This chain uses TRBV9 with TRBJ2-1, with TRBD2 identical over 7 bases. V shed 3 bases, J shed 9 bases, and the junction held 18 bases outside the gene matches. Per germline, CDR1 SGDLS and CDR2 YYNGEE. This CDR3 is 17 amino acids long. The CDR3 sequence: CASSEPEAGALSAEQFF. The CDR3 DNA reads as TGTGCCAGCAGCGAACCGGAGGCGGGAGCCCTCTCCGCTGAGCAGTTCTTC.

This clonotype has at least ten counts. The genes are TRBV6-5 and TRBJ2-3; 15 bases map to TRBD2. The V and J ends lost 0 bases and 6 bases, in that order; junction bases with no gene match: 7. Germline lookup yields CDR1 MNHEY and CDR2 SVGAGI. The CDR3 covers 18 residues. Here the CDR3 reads CASSYSPGLAGGLDTQYF. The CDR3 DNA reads TGTGCCAGCAGTTACTCGCCGGGACTAGCGGGAGGTCTGGATACGCAGTATTTT.

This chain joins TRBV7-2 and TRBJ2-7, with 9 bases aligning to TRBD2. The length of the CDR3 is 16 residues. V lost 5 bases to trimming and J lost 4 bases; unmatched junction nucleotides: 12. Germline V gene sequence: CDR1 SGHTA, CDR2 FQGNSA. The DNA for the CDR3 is TGTGCCAGCAGCCTACGGACTATGCGGGAGGGTTACGAGCAGTACTTC. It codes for CASSLRTMREGYEQYF.

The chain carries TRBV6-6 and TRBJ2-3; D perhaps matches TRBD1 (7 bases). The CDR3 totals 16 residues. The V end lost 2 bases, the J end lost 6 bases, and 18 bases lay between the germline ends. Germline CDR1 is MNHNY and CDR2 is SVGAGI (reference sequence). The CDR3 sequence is CASSYTIKGAGDTQYF. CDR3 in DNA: TGTGCCAGCAGTTACACCATTAAGGGGGCGGGGGATACGCAGTATTTT.

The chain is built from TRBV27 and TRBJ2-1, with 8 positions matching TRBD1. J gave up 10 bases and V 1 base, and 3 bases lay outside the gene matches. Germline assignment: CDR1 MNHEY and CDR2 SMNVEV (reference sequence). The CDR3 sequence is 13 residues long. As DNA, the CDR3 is TGTGCCAGCAGTTTATGGGACAGGAACGAGCAGTTCTTC. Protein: CASSLWDRNEQFF.

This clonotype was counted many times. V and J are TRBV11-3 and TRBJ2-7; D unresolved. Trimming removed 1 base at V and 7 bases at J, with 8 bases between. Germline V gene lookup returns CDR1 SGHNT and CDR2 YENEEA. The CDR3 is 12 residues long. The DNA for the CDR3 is TGTGCCAGCAGCTTAGGCACTCGGGAGCAGTACTTC. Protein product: CASSLGTREQYF.

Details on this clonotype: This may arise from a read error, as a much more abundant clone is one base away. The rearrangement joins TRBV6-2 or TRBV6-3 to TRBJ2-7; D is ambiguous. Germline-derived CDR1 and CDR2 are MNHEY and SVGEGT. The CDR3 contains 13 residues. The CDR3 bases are TGTGCCAGCAGTTACGAAAGCTCCTGCGAGCAGTACTTC. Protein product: CASSYESSCEQYF.

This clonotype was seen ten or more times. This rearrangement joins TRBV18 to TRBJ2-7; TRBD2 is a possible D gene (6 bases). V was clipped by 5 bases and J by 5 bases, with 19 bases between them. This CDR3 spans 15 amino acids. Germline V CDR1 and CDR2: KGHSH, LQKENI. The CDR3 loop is CASSESQGLHNEQYF. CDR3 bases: TGTGCCAGCTCAGAAAGTCAAGGACTACACAACGAGCAGTACTTC.

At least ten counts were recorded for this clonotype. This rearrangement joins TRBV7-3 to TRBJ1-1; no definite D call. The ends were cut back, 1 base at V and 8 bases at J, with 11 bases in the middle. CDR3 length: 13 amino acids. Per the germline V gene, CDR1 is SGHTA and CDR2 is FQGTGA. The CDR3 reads CASSLSSRTEAFF. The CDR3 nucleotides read TGTGCCAGCAGCTTAAGTAGCAGGACCGAAGCTTTCTTT.

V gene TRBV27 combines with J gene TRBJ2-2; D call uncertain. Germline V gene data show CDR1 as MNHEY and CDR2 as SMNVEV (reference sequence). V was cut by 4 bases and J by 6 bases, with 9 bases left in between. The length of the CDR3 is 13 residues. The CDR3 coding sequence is TGTGCCAGCAGTTCATATAGTCCCGGGGAGCTGTTTTTT. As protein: CASSSYSPGELFF.

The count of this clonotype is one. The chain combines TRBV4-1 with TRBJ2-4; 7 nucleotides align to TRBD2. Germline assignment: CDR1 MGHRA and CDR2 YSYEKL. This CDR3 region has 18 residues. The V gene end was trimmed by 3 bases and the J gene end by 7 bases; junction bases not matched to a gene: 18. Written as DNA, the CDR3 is TGCGCCAGCAGCCACCCGGGGGGATTAAGCCGGGTAAGGAACATTCAGTACTTC. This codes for CASSHPGGLSRVRNIQYF.